This TCR beta chain was identified in a study of cytomegalovirus exposure and HLA in healthy donors. General study findings and limits: Analyzed later, association rates of TCRs varied across HLA loci, with DRB1 most and HLA-C fewest.

Researchers ran the PCR with 60 Vbeta and 13 Jbeta primers. Assay used: immunoSEQ multiplex PCR; TCRdb lists only in-frame clones, some missing. The sample table includes 100,000 to 150,000 clones. V lost 4 bases and J lost 1, with 17 bases in between. Germline-derived CDR1 and CDR2 are SGDLS and YYNGEE. The CDR3 sequence is 16 residues long. Remarks on this clone: The antigen remains unidentified.

The chain couples TRBV9 to TRBJ1-1, with D maybe TRBD1 (6 bases). The material sequenced was PBMCs. The clonotype comes from a man aged 18 to 35 in good health and CMV-seronegative. This CDR3 reads CASSKGTRSRNTEAFF. The CDR3 DNA is TGTGCCAGCAGCAAAGGGACAAGGAGTAGGAACACTGAAGCTTTCTTT.